The clone carrying this T cell receptor (beta chain) was detected only a few times. These data come from a study of T-cell reconstitution after alpha-beta-depleted transplantation in children. Unique molecular identifiers tagged the TCRbeta library. TCRdb recomputed calls from the PCR reads with MiXCR, one row per CDR3 protein. There are over 200,000 distinct CDR3 sequences in the sample; roughly a tenth occur only once, and about 6.2% lies in the top ten. Germline-derived CDR1 and CDR2 are MNHEY and SVGAGI. V was shortened by 0 bases and J by 5 bases, with 13 bases between the two germline ends. The CDR3 is 15 amino acids.

Sequences were derived from PBMCs from the stem cell graft donor, sampled from the stem cell graft. The TCR comes from a human donor who donated a stem cell graft to a child with acute lymphoblastic leukemia. This chain uses TRBV6-5 with TRBJ1-1; D unclear. This CDR3 reads CASSYSIGSSTEAFF. The CDR3 nucleotides read TGTGCCAGCAGTTACTCGATAGGTTCCTCTACTGAAGCTTTCTTT.